This TCR beta chain was retrieved from a study of shared clonotypes between healthy human individuals. The donors were all Caucasian adults (living in Nashville, Tennessee). Study-wide results and limits: Non-shared clonotypes showed lower generation probabilities than clonotypes common to all four donors.

In germline, CDR1 is MDHEN, CDR2 SYDVKM. The CDR3 runs to 14 residues. Trimming removed 6 bases from V and 0 bases from J, with 6 bases in between. As regards this clone: What it recognizes is unknown.

Each cell subset's genomic DNA was divided evenly among several immunoSEQ plates. As processed by the authors: Junction-only sequences without quality scores came from ImmunoSEQ, so filtering differed. The repertoire was sequenced with immunoSEQ multiplex PCR; TCRdb's copy has only in-frame clones and lacks some. V and J calls and clone size follow that table, whereas D and trimming were derived from the DNA. The sample has hundreds of thousands of clones; around two thirds are singletons. The chain recombines TRBV28 with TRBJ2-6, with D hard to call. The receptor was derived from a woman aged 25 to 39 in good health. The sequencing input was memory CD4+ T cells sorted from blood. Described subset: CD45RA-negative fraction. The CDR3 loop is CASSPHSGANVLTF. The CDR3 DNA follows: TGTGCCAGCAGCCCGCACTCTGGGGCCAACGTCCTGACTTTC. Full variable domain (outside the CDR3, taken from reference TRBV28 and TRBJ2-6): DVKVTQSSRYLVKRTGEKVFLECVQDMDHENMFWYRQDPGLGLRLIYFSYDVKMKEKGDIPEGYSVSREKKERFSLILESASTNQTSMYLCASSPHSGANVLTFGAGSRLTVL.